This paragraph reports one T cell receptor (beta chain). Its antigen is as yet unknown. Each sample had at least 7 million PBMCs isolated. It was with a sample-barcoded 5' primer and a J-beta primer mix that a second PCR of about 6 to 12 cycles was run. Each CDR3 protein is one row after TCRdb ran MiXCR on the 5' RACE reads. The data show some 800,000 distinct CDR3 sequences, around 43% seen once. The sample belongs to a study of blood T cells in healthy people across ages. The wider study: With template switching, about one barcoded beta molecule was captured per two T cells. The study's findings and limits: Unknown donor CMV status possibly confounded expanded clonotype changes.

Germline V gene data show CDR1 as MNHNY and CDR2 as SVGAGI (reference sequence). The CDR3 is 12 residues long. V was clipped by 6 bases and J by 6 bases; unmatched bases: 5. Sequenced sample: blood. The receptor comes from a man aged 55 to 70 in good health. V usage is TRBV6-6 and J usage is TRBJ2-7; 7 nucleotides align to TRBD1. As DNA, the CDR3 is TGTGCCAGCAGGGACAGGATGGGCGAGCAGTACTTC. Protein: CASRDRMGEQYF.